This T cell receptor (beta chain) stems from a study of OX40 agonist ivuxolimab in advanced cancers. The count of this clone is one. Its antigen remains unidentified. Study-wide findings and caveats: Certain nonresponders additionally had low normalized T-cell clonal expansion.

Per germline, CDR1 SGHNT and CDR2 YYREEE (reference sequence). V lost 4 bases, J lost 0 bases, and 15 bases lay in between. The CDR3 runs 16 residues. Sequenced by immunoSEQ multiplex PCR; TCRdb stores in-frame clones only, minus some. The sample has about 61,000 clones; approximately 82% are singletons. V is TRBV5-4 and J is TRBJ2-3; D is undetermined. The input for sequencing was CD4+ or CD8+ T cells sorted from blood, taken in a trial of the OX40 agonist ivuxolimab. This receptor was identified in an adult with an advanced solid tumor such as melanoma, head and neck, liver or kidney cancer. CDR3 sequence (DNA): TGTGCCAGCAGCCGCGCGACTGGGCCTAGCACAGATACGCAGTATTTT. Encoded protein: CASSRATGPSTDTQYF. Full variable domain (missing parts from reference TRBV5-4 and TRBJ2-3): ETGVTQSPTHLIKTRGQQVTLRCSSQSGHNTVSWYQQALGQGPQFIFQYYREEENGRGNFPPRFSGLQFPNYSSELNVNALELDDSALYLCASSRATGPSTDTQYFGPGTRLTVL.